The 3 T cell receptor beta chains reported below all come from one sample, sequenced in a study of regulatory T cells in long-lasting Graves disease (dated by TCRdb to the early 2020s). Preparation of the library involved multiplex PCR. The sequencing machine was an Illumina HiSeq 4000. iRepertoire HTBI primers and Arm-PCR amplification of CDR3 regions were used to construct TCR beta libraries. TCRdb reprocessed the public reads (quality trimming at Q25 with fastp, clone calling with MiXCR) and kept in-frame beta chains. Rows are unified per CDR3 protein, each entry keeping the most common DNA and genes. The sample table lists about 470,000 distinct CDR3 sequences, under 15% of them with a count of one. The ten largest account for over 15% of the sample. What the time point label conveys for this sample: newly diagnosed GD, antithyroid drugs for less than 3 months. RNA was extracted from PBMCs in TRIzol for both TCR sequencing and RNA sequencing.

This sample also belongs to another study, concerning T cells in Graves' hyperthyroidism and ophthalmopathy.

The sample was peripheral blood mononuclear cells (PBMCs), taken at new diagnosis, from a patient treated with antithyroid drugs. The receptor set was obtained from a woman in her twenties or thirties with Graves disease. Donor details come from another sample of the same person, matched by shared clones.

J is TRBJ2-1 and V is TRBV9; D may be TRBD2 (5 bases). Trimming stripped 0 bases from V and 4 bases from J, with 11 bases between. The germline CDR1 and CDR2 sequences are SGDLS and YYNGEE. The CDR3 is 15 amino acids. The chain's CDR3 is CASSVGARGYNEQFF. The CDR3 region has the DNA TGTGCCAGCAGCGTAGGAGCGAGAGGGTACAATGAGCAGTTCTTC.

J is TRBJ1-2 and V is TRBV5-8, with 9 positions matching TRBD1. CDR3 length: 13 residues. Germline CDR1 and CDR2: SGHTS and YDEGEE. V dropped 4 bases and J dropped 8; count of bases not matched to a gene: 6. CDR3 in amino acids: CASSRDRVDGYTF. CDR3 DNA: TGTGCCAGCAGCCGGGACAGGGTGGACGGCTACACCTTC.

This clonotype was seen a handful of times. V and J are TRBV19 and TRBJ2-1; TRBD2 aligns across 8 bases. The V and J ends lost 6 bases and 0 bases, in that order; junction bases with no gene match: 7. CDR1 is LNHDA, CDR2 SQIVND, per germline (reference sequence). The CDR3 loop spans 16 amino acids. This chain's CDR3 is CASSPTGGSSYNEQFF. The CDR3 DNA is TGTGCCAGTAGCCCGACGGGGGGGAGCTCCTACAATGAGCAGTTCTTC.